This T cell receptor beta chain was observed in a study of blood T cell repertoires in COVID-19. Across the study: The analysed material was cDNA or gDNA that came from T cells, B-cell-depleted T cells, or PBMCs.

Per the original data handling: Amplified reference gene primers provided the basis for estimating nucleated cell counts. Data came from immunoSEQ multiplex PCR; TCRdb stores just in-frame clones and leaves some out. For V, J and clone size, that table is used; D and trimming come from the DNA. The sample has a few hundred thousand clones, 80% seen once. Germline V gene data show CDR1 as MNHEY and CDR2 as SVGEGT. The CDR3 runs 15 residues. Trimming left V 2 bases short and J 5 bases short, with 13 bases between. This sequence joins TRBV6-2 or TRBV6-3 and TRBJ2-1, with D maybe TRBD1 (5 bases). The sample taken for sequencing was PBMCs or T cells enriched from blood (not recorded which). The TCR sequence derives from a woman between 40 and 50 years old with acute COVID-19. CDR3: CASSYTDNLDNEQFF. The CDR3 DNA is TGTGCCAGCAGTTACACGGACAACTTAGACAATGAGCAGTTCTTC.